Described below is a single T cell receptor beta chain sequence and its context. The antigen is not known. The source of the sample is a study of T cells in localized non-small cell lung cancer. General study results and limits: Adjacent uninvolved lung had the highest clonality, suggesting focused antigen responses. Adjacent lung exhibited a median of about 57 among the 100 most abundant tumor clones.

V was pared by 6 bases and J by 6 bases, with 14 bases between. From germline, CDR1 is KGHSH and CDR2 LQKENI. The CDR3 is 13 residues long. Repertoires were generated with immunoSEQ multiplex PCR, while TCRdb's copy carries only in-frame clones and drops some. The sample has about 72,000 clones; roughly four fifths are singletons. Source: peripheral blood, taken before any cancer treatment. The chain carries TRBV18 and TRBJ1-2, with D perhaps matching TRBD1 (6 bases). The TCR sequence derives from an older female donor with stage I lung adenocarcinoma. The CDR3 nucleotides are TGTGCCAGCTCTCGGCGACAGGATAATGGCTACACCTTC. Its translation: CASSRRQDNGYTF.